A single sample is the source of the 17 T cell receptor beta chains below, sequenced in a study of control samples from healthy donors and cancer patients (dated by TCRdb to 2018 to 2020). Library method: the immunoSEQ multiplex PCR assay. What TCRdb holds here is the immuneACCESS table cut down to in-frame rearrangements. Part of the clones is not present; checked against another copy, under half of the missing clones reflect an unresolved V gene, and the others are unexplained. This sample has some 78,000 clones in its table, and roughly nine tenths of those were observed once. The ten largest clonotypes hold roughly 7.2% of the sample. Sequenced input: blood. The receptors derive from a woman aged 60 to 75 in good health.

This chain connects TRBV9 to TRBJ1-2; D unresolved. Deletions cut 2 bases from V and 0 bases from J, with 8 bases between. This CDR3 has 14 residues. The germline CDR1 and CDR2 sequences are SGDLS and YYNGEE. CDR3 DNA: TGTGCCAGCAGCGTCGAGAAACCTAACTATGGCTACACCTTC. Its protein product is CASSVEKPNYGYTF.

This clone was detected once. The chain couples TRBV7-2 to TRBJ1-5; D perhaps matches TRBD1 (5 bases). There are 14 residues in the CDR3. CDR1 is SGHTA and CDR2 is FQGNSA in the germline V gene. The germline V and J ends were trimmed by 2 bases and 6 bases, with 11 bases remaining between them. The CDR3 nucleotides are TGTGCCAGCAGCTTATTGGGGGGTATTCAGCCCCAGCATTTT. It specifies CASSLLGGIQPQHF. The entire variable domain, with the rest obtained from reference TRBV7-2 and TRBJ1-5, is as follows: GAGVSQSPSNKVTEKGKDVELRCDPISGHTALYWYRQSLGQGLEFLIYFQGNSAPDKSGLPSDRFSAERTGGSVSTLTIQRTQQEDSAVYLCASSLLGGIQPQHFGDGTRLSIL.

The rearrangement joins TRBV7-8 to TRBJ1-4; D unclear. Trimming shortened V by 1 base and J by 3 bases, and 9 bases separated the two germline ends. The CDR3 consists of 15 residues. Germline-derived CDR1 and CDR2 are SGHVS and FQNEAQ. CDR3 amino acids: CASSLVVRANEKLFF. CDR3 nucleotides: TGTGCCAGCAGCTTAGTAGTTAGAGCTAATGAAAAACTGTTTTTT.

This chain joins TRBV14 and TRBJ2-5; D assignment may be TRBD1 or TRBD2 (5 bases each). The V end was cut by 1 base, the J end by 5 bases, with 20 bases between. Germline CDR1 SGHDN, CDR2 FVKESK. The CDR3 is made up of 17 amino acids. CDR3 sequence reads: CASSQGRGRGVRETQYF. CDR3 bases: TGTGCCAGCAGCCAAGGTCGGGGACGTGGGGTCCGGGAGACCCAGTACTTC. The full variable domain, in which reference TRBV14 and TRBJ2-5 provide the parts outside the CDR3, is EAGVTQFPSHSVIEKGQTVTLRCDPISGHDNLYWYRRVMGKEIKFLLHFVKESKQDESGMPNNRFLAERTGGTYSTLKVQPAELEDSGVYFCASSQGRGRGVRETQYFGPGTRLLVL.

This sequence joins TRBV6-5 and TRBJ1-4; D might be TRBD1 (5 bases). Trimming stripped 7 bases from V and 5 bases from J, with 14 bases between. The CDR3 contains 14 residues. CDR1 and CDR2 from the germline V gene are MNHEY and SVGAGI. CDR3 amino acids: CASNVRGPNEKLFF. The CDR3 bases are TGTGCCAGCAATGTCCGGGGCCCAAATGAAAAACTGTTTTTT.

This sequence joins TRBV9 and TRBJ2-6; unclear D gene. The CDR3 is 18 residues long. Trimming cost V 0 bases and J 0 bases, with 13 bases left between them. The germline V gene encodes CDR1 SGDLS and CDR2 YYNGEE. CDR3 loop: CASSVATVAYSGANVLTF. Here the CDR3 DNA reads TGTGCCAGCAGCGTAGCTACGGTCGCTTACTCTGGGGCCAACGTCCTGACTTTC.

The rearrangement joins TRBV4-1 to TRBJ1-1; D unresolved. CDR1 is MGHRA and CDR2 is YSYEKL in the germline V gene. The CDR3 is 11 amino acids. The V gene lost 7 bases and the J gene lost 1 base, with 4 bases spanning the gap. The CDR3 sequence is CASTRNTEAFF. As DNA, the CDR3 is TGCGCCAGCACTCGGAACACTGAAGCTTTCTTT.

The V gene is TRBV7-9, the J gene TRBJ1-1; D is unresolved. Germline-derived CDR1 and CDR2 are SEHNR and FQNEAQ (reference sequence). The ends were cut back, 0 bases at V and 12 bases at J, with 14 bases in the middle. The CDR3 runs 13 residues. The CDR3 DNA is TGTGCCAGCAGCTTAGCGCTAAGAACAGACACTTTCTTT. Translated, it gives CASSLALRTDTFF.

The chain joins TRBV21-1 to TRBJ1-2. TRBV21-1 is flagged as a pseudogene. The CDR3 totals 13 residues. In DNA, the CDR3 is TGTGCCAGCAGAATCCCGGGACTCCTTAGCTACACCTTC. Translating gives CASRIPGLLSYTF.

The chain couples TRBV5-1 to TRBJ2-1; TRBD1 matches at 8 bases. Germline lookup yields CDR1 SGHRS and CDR2 YFSETQ. The CDR3 has 16 residues. The ends lost 2 bases at V and 4 bases at J; junction bases unmatched: 8. This CDR3 reads CASSLAQGAQYNEQFF. DNA for the CDR3: TGCGCCAGCAGCTTAGCTCAGGGGGCTCAGTACAATGAGCAGTTCTTC.

The J gene is TRBJ2-5, the V gene TRBV21-1; TRBD1, the table's D call, was not compared with the DNA. TRBV21-1 constitutes a pseudogene. The CDR3 spans 14 residues. The CDR3 protein is CASSKAGVEETQYF. The CDR3 DNA is TGTGCCAGCAGCAAAGCAGGGGTGGAAGAGACCCAGTACTTC.

The chain joins TRBV19 to TRBJ2-1, with TRBD1 matching over 8 bases. With 5 bases clipped from V and 12 bases from J, the junction kept 15 bases outside the gene matches. The CDR3 has 15 amino acids. CDR1 is LNHDA, CDR2 SQIVND, per germline (reference sequence). The CDR3 nucleotides read TGTGCCAGTAGTGCTCATCCCGGGACAGGTTCTAGGCAGTTCTTC. Translation gives CASSAHPGTGSRQFF.

This chain joins TRBV7-2 and TRBJ1-2; no reliable D call. V was pared by 1 base and J by 6 bases, with 9 bases between. Germline V lookup: CDR1 SGHTA, CDR2 FQGNSA. This CDR3 has 13 amino acids. The CDR3 coding sequence is TGTGCCAGCAGCTTAGATCCAGGCGATGGCTACACCTTC. Translated, it gives CASSLDPGDGYTF. Based on the CDR3 plus reference TRBV7-2 and TRBJ1-2, the full variable domain is GAGVSQSPSNKVTEKGKDVELRCDPISGHTALYWYRQSLGQGLEFLIYFQGNSAPDKSGLPSDRFSAERTGGSVSTLTIQRTQQEDSAVYLCASSLDPGDGYTFGSGTRLTVV.

The rearrangement uses TRBV21-1 and TRBJ2-2; the table gives TRBD2 as D, unverified against the DNA. TRBV21-1 represents a pseudogene. CDR3 length: 19 residues. The CDR3 is CASSPWRLVLFIVTGELFF. CDR3 bases: TGTGCCAGCAGCCCCTGGAGGCTAGTCCTTTTTATTGTGACCGGGGAGCTGTTTTTT.

The chain recombines TRBV9 with TRBJ2-1; D tentatively reads TRBD1 or TRBD2 (5 bases each). Germline V lookup: CDR1 SGDLS, CDR2 YYNGEE. Deletions cut 0 bases from V and 3 bases from J, with 16 bases between. This CDR3 has 17 amino acids. The CDR3 DNA is TGTGCCAGCAGCGTAGGGGCAGACTGGGGGTACTACAATGAGCAGTTCTTC. It encodes CASSVGADWGYYNEQFF.

The chain joins TRBV10-1 to TRBJ1-1; no firm D call. With 6 bases removed from V and 2 bases from J, the gap between germline ends came to 7 bases. This CDR3 region has 12 residues. The V gene's germline CDR1 is WNHNN and CDR2 SYGVQD (reference sequence). CDR3 in DNA: TGCGCCAGCAGAAACACCAACACTGAAGCTTTCTTT. This gives the protein CASRNTNTEAFF.

The chain couples TRBV5-4 to TRBJ2-1, with a weak D call TRBD1 (5 bases). The V end was cut by 3 bases, the J end by 7 bases, with 8 bases between. The CDR3 covers 12 residues. Germline CDR1 reads SGHNT; CDR2 reads YYREEE (reference sequence). CDR3 coding DNA: TGTGCCAGCAGCTGGGGCCTAAATGAGCAGTTCTTC. Translated, it gives CASSWGLNEQFF. Full variable domain (remainder filled in from reference TRBV5-4 and TRBJ2-1): ETGVTQSPTHLIKTRGQQVTLRCSSQSGHNTVSWYQQALGQGPQFIFQYYREEENGRGNFPPRFSGLQFPNYSSELNVNALELDDSALYLCASSWGLNEQFFGPGTRLTVL.